This T cell receptor (beta chain) was profiled in a study of blood T cell repertoires in COVID-19. Study at large: Samples representing acute and convalescent COVID-19 were sourced from the United States, Italy and Spain. Sources were T cells, B-cell-depleted T cells, or PBMCs; the material itself was cDNA or gDNA.

Authors' processing steps: Researchers report that nucleated cell counts were estimated from reference gene primer amplification. Profiled with immunoSEQ multiplex PCR; TCRdb holds only in-frame clones, not every one. V and J calls and clone size follow that table, whereas D and trimming were derived from the DNA. The repertoire holds over 200,000 clones, with over 70% as singletons. The V and J ends lost 5 bases and 13 bases respectively, with 15 bases between them. Germline values: CDR1 SGHAT, CDR2 FQNNGV. The CDR3 has 12 residues. The sample taken for sequencing was peripheral blood. V usage is TRBV11-2 and J usage is TRBJ2-1; D call uncertain. The TCR comes from a woman aged 45-59 years with acute or convalescent COVID-19. This chain's CDR3 is CASSRTTGVQFF. The CDR3 coding sequence is TGTGCCAGCAGCCGCACGACGGGTGTACAGTTCTTC.